This TCR beta chain was observed in a study of breast tumors, draining lymph nodes, adjacent tissues. Study-wide points: Findings are consistent with lymph node origin and intratumoral expansion of most tumor T cells. That most tumor T cells come from lymph nodes remained unproven. Compared with lymph nodes, tumors were less diverse; compared with nontumor tissue, more.

This clonotype was picked up many times. The target antigen is unknown. Germline lookup yields CDR1 SGDLS and CDR2 YYNGEE. CDR3 length: 14 residues. Losses at the gene ends were 4 bases for V and 2 bases for J; bases not matched to a gene: 5. Breast cancer patients provided tissue from their axillary draining lymph nodes. One entry per CDR3 protein, called by TCRdb with MiXCR from the multiplex PCR reads. In the table there are fewer than 200,000 distinct CDR3 sequences, roughly 30% of which are singletons. The sequence came from a female donor with breast cancer. Some clones in this sample may be carry-over from other donors' samples. Sample: axillary lymph node tissue. The chain employs TRBV9 and TRBJ2-5, with 7 bases lining up with TRBD1. The CDR3: CASSTGTAQETQYF. CDR3 bases: TGTGCCAGCAGCACCGGGACAGCACAAGAGACCCAGTACTTC.